The source of this T cell receptor beta chain is a study of human T cells and chemical hapten exposure. Overall study results and limits: Relative to controls, expanded TCRs formed significantly more large CDR3 similarity clusters. Since the donors had alopecia, their immune response may not be the same as that of healthy people.

Indicated time point: patch test 1, 2 weeks after DPC sensitization. Documented treatment: therapeutic diphenylcyclopropenone sensitization with weekly scalp DPC. This clonotype was picked up many times. Antigen: not known. Authors' methods: Per-sample TCR counts ranged from 23,224 to 690,600, median around 100,000. MiXCR, applied by TCRdb to the RACE reads, yields one record per CDR3 protein. In this record, the V and J calls reflect TCRdb's handling and not the investigators' own analysis. The sample has about 340,000 distinct CDR3 sequences, approximately 6.3% seen once. The CDR3 has 14 residues. J lost 7 bases, V lost 6 bases, and 8 bases had no gene match. The germline CDR1 and CDR2 sequences are MNHEY and SVGAGI.

V and J are TRBV6-5 and TRBJ2-7; 11 nucleotides match TRBD2. Sequencing was performed on whole blood, taken in connection with sensitization to the hapten diphenylcyclopropenone (DPC). The TCR sequence derives from a woman under 30 with alopecia areata. Some clones in this sample may be carry-over from other donors' samples. DNA of the CDR3: TGTGCCAGCAGAAAGGGACTAGCGGTGGGGGAGCAGTACTTC. Translated, it gives CASRKGLAVGEQYF.